The clone carrying this TCR beta chain was recorded at least ten times. Its cognate antigen is unknown. Individual cDNA molecules received unique molecular identifiers during library preparation. TCRdb used MiXCR to reprocess the 5' RACE reads, holding one entry per CDR3 protein. The sample contains tens of thousands of distinct CDR3 sequences, 10% to 15% of which appear only once. This CDR3 is 17 amino acids long. J was trimmed by 4 bases and V by 3 bases; bases with no gene match: 14. Germline V lookup: CDR1 MNHNS, CDR2 SASEGT. The sample originates from a study of early T cells in non-severe SARS-CoV-2 infection. Study-level information: It was bulk RNA from unsorted whole blood that was sequenced, and the chains were unpaired.

Broader study findings: The VDJdb matching leaned toward anti-spike CD8 responses and overlooked private and CD4 specificities.

This chain connects TRBV6-1 to TRBJ2-7; TRBD2 matches 8 bases. The sequence derives from an adult who was a healthcare worker with PCR-confirmed SARS-CoV-2 infection or an uninfected control (not recorded which). Sequencing used whole blood, obtained at baseline. This CDR3 reads CASSELLPGLVGYEQYF. In DNA form, the CDR3 reads TGTGCCAGCAGTGAGCTTTTACCGGGACTAGTAGGGTACGAGCAGTACTTC.